This TCR beta chain appears in the sequencing data of a study of T-cell memory formation after mild COVID-19. CDR1 and CDR2 (germline): SQVTM, ANQGSEA. After removal of 0 bases from V and 2 bases from J, the junction contained 9 bases not matched to a gene. The length of the CDR3 is 17 residues. Regarding this clonotype: The target antigen is unknown.

Whole-study findings and limits: Whereas later expanders leaned CD4+, clones contracting day 15 to 85 showed a balanced CD4/CD8 makeup. Pre-infection memory showed some responding clones, and this suggested that cross-reactive memory joined. Among CD4+ contracting clones, most were CM and EM, and CD8+ ones EMRA.

After 5'RACE with constant-segment primers, TCR alpha and TCR beta cDNA libraries carrying sample barcodes and UMIs were obtained. TCRdb analysed the 5' RACE reads with MiXCR anew, one entry per CDR3 protein. This sample has 50,000 to 60,000 distinct CDR3 sequences, with around 30% found just once. The genes are TRBV29-1 and TRBJ2-1, with 8 bases that match TRBD1. This clonotype was sampled from a man between 18 and 29 years old who had mild COVID-19 (a few samples of this study predate the infection). Cell type and time point are not known. The sample comprised PBMCs or a T cell subset sorted from them (not recorded which). CDR3 sequence: CSVEEPLDRATYNEQFF. The CDR3 nucleotides are TGCAGCGTTGAAGAACCCCTGGACAGGGCGACCTACAATGAGCAGTTCTTC.